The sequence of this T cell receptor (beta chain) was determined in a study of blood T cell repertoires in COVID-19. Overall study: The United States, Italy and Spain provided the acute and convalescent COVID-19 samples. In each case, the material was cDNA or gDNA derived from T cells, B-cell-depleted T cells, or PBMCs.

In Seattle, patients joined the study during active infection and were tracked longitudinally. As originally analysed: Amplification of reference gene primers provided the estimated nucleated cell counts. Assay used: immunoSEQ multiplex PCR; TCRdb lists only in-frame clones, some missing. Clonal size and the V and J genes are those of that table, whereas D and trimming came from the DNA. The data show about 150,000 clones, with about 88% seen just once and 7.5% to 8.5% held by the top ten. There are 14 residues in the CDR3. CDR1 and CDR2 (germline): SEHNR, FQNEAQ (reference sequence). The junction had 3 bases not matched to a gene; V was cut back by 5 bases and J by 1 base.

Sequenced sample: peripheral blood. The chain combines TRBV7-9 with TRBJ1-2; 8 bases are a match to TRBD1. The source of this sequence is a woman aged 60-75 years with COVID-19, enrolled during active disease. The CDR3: CASSVDRGNYGYTF. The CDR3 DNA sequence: TGTGCCAGCAGCGTCGACAGGGGTAACTATGGCTACACCTTC.